The 26 T cell receptor beta chains given below trace back to one sample, sequenced in a study of T cell responses to AZD1222 COVID-19 vaccine. TCRdb's copy holds only in-frame clones and misses some; the assay was immunoSEQ multiplex PCR. This table has 90,000 to 120,000 clones, 92% appearing once. Sequencing used peripheral blood, obtained 28 days after the second AZD1222 dose. The receptors stem from an adult who received the AZD1222 COVID-19 vaccine.

The chain uses TRBV13 and TRBJ2-1; no reliable D call. There are 14 residues in the CDR3. Germline V CDR1 and CDR2: PRHDT, FYEKMQ (reference sequence). V lost 5 bases to trimming and J lost 1 base, with 9 bases between them. CDR3 region: CASSPSRSYNEQFF. For the CDR3, the DNA is TGTGCCAGCAGCCCCAGTAGGTCCTACAATGAGCAGTTCTTC.

The rearrangement uses TRBV5-1 and TRBJ2-5; 13 bases match TRBD2. V lost 1 base and J lost 1; bases outside the gene matches: 10. The CDR3 totals 19 residues. Germline V gene sequence: CDR1 SGHRS, CDR2 YFSETQ. The CDR3 spells CASSLFSGTSGTFQETQYF. The CDR3, as DNA: TGCGCCAGCAGCTTGTTCTCGGGGACTAGCGGGACCTTCCAAGAGACCCAGTACTTC.

The V call is TRBV5-1, the J call TRBJ1-4; 8 nucleotides align to TRBD1. CDR1 is SGHRS, CDR2 YFSETQ, per germline. This CDR3 region has 16 residues. The ends lost 0 bases at V and 8 bases at J; junction bases unmatched: 9. The CDR3 DNA is TGCGCCAGCAGCTTGGCTATGACAGGGGAAGGGGAAAAACTGTTTTTT. Protein: CASSLAMTGEGEKLFF.

The chain is built from TRBV7-8 and TRBJ2-7; 10 nucleotides agree with TRBD2. Trimming removed 5 bases from V and 0 bases from J; junction bases left unmatched: 7. The length of the CDR3 is 16 residues. Per the germline V gene, CDR1 is SGHVS and CDR2 is FQNEAQ. The CDR3 reads CASSPRTSGSSYEQYF. CDR3 in DNA: TGTGCCAGCAGCCCGAGGACTAGCGGAAGCTCCTACGAGCAGTACTTC.

CDR3 DNA sequence: TGCAGTGCTACGTGGTACACTGAAGCTTTCTTT. It yields the protein CSATWYTEAFF. The J gene is TRBJ1-1, the V gene TRBV20-1; D remains ambiguous. Trimming removed 4 bases at V and 3 bases at J, with 6 bases between. CDR3 length: 11 amino acids. Germline V gene data show CDR1 as DFQATT and CDR2 as SNEGSKA (reference sequence).

The chain is built from TRBV6-4 and TRBJ1-3; 9 nucleotides align to TRBD1. The CDR3 extends over 16 amino acids. Germline loops: CDR1 MRHNA, CDR2 SNTAGT. Germline trimming cut 2 bases from V and 4 bases from J; bases unmatched to any gene: 6. CDR3 coding DNA: TGTGCCAGCAGTGACGCCGGGACAGGGTCAGGAAACACCATATATTTT. Its protein product is CASSDAGTGSGNTIYF.

This chain uses TRBV19 with TRBJ1-6; D gene uncertain. Per germline, CDR1 LNHDA and CDR2 SQIVND (reference sequence). The V end lost 5 bases, the J end lost 8 bases, and 13 bases lay between the germline ends. The CDR3 consists of 14 residues. The CDR3 protein is CASSGSRRDSPLHF. The DNA of the CDR3 is TGTGCCAGTAGTGGGTCCCGAAGGGATTCACCCCTCCACTTT.

This chain uses TRBV5-4 with TRBJ2-7, with D possibly being TRBD2 (5 bases). This CDR3 has 18 residues. Germline V gene sequence: CDR1 SGHNT, CDR2 YYREEE (reference sequence). The V end lost 3 bases, the J end lost 3 bases, and 25 bases lay between the germline ends. CDR3 coding DNA: TGTGCCAGCAGCTCGGGCGGGCCCACCGCTAGCCATCTCTACGAGCAGTACTTC. Encoded protein: CASSSGGPTASHLYEQYF.

This chain links TRBV6-1 with TRBJ2-4; no firm D call. CDR1 and CDR2 (germline): MNHNS, SASEGT. Trimming removed 2 bases at V and 5 bases at J, with 7 bases between. The CDR3 extends over 13 amino acids. The chain's CDR3 is CASSELWENIQYF. The CDR3 coding sequence is TGTGCCAGCAGTGAACTTTGGGAAAACATTCAGTACTTC.

J is TRBJ1-6 and V is TRBV30, with D uncertain. Between the trimmed V and J ends, which lost 3 bases and 4 bases, there was a span of 16 bases. CDR3 size: 16 residues. Germline V gene data show CDR1 as GTSNPN and CDR2 as SVGIG (reference sequence). The CDR3 loop reads CAWRDSSAVYNSPLHF. In nucleotides, the CDR3 is TGTGCCTGGAGGGACTCATCCGCCGTTTATAATTCACCCCTCCACTTT.

DNA for the CDR3: TGTGCCAGCAGCTTGTTTTTGGGGGGCCAAGAGACCCAGTACTTC. Translating gives CASSLFLGGQETQYF. The gene calls are TRBV5-4 and TRBJ2-5, with D perhaps TRBD2 (6 bases). CDR3 length equals 15 residues. The ends were cut back, 1 base at V and 1 base at J, with 11 bases in the middle. CDR1 SGHNT and CDR2 YYREEE come from the germline V gene (reference sequence).

The chain is built from TRBV30 and TRBJ1-1; D is unclear. This CDR3 is 13 amino acids long. V was shortened by 3 bases and J by 2 bases, with 10 bases between the two germline ends. The V gene's germline CDR1 is GTSNPN and CDR2 SVGIG (reference sequence). CDR3 in amino acids: CAWSVSLNTEAFF. The CDR3 DNA follows: TGTGCCTGGAGCGTCAGCTTAAACACTGAAGCTTTCTTT.

The chain has TRBV6-5 and TRBJ2-7; TRBD1 matches at 7 bases. The V segment lost 2 bases and the J segment 2 bases; nucleotides outside the gene matches: 3. The length of the CDR3 is 14 residues. Germline-derived CDR1 and CDR2 are MNHEY and SVGAGI. The CDR3 nucleotides read TGTGCCAGCAGTTACGGGACAGTCCCCTACGAGCAGTACTTC. This codes for CASSYGTVPYEQYF.

The J gene is TRBJ2-2, the V gene TRBV30; 8 bases match TRBD1. V shed 7 bases, J shed 4 bases, and the junction held 8 bases outside the gene matches. This CDR3 is built from 14 residues. The germline CDR1 and CDR2 sequences are GTSNPN and SVGIG (reference sequence). The CDR3 here is CALRTGFVTGELFF. CDR3 sequence (DNA): TGTGCCTTACGGACAGGGTTTGTCACCGGGGAGCTGTTTTTT.

V gene TRBV7-2 combines with J gene TRBJ2-1; TRBD2 aligns across 7 bases. V lost 5 bases, J lost 4 bases, and 8 bases stayed unmatched. The germline gives CDR1 SGHTA, CDR2 FQGNSA. The CDR3 consists of 15 residues. For the CDR3, the DNA is TGTGCCAGCAGCGCCGATAGCGGGTGGTACAATGAGCAGTTCTTC. Its protein is CASSADSGWYNEQFF.

The chain joins TRBV5-1 to TRBJ2-1; 14 nucleotides agree with TRBD2. Unmatched junction bases numbered 9, after V lost 4 bases and J lost 6 bases. CDR3 length equals 17 residues. Germline V CDR1 and CDR2: SGHRS, YFSETQ. The CDR3 region is CASSAQRTSGGTNEQFF. The CDR3 bases are TGCGCCAGCAGCGCACAAAGGACTAGCGGGGGGACCAATGAGCAGTTCTTC. The full variable domain, in which reference TRBV5-1 and TRBJ2-1 provide the parts outside the CDR3, is KAGVTQTPRYLIKTRGQQVTLSCSPISGHRSVSWYQQTPGQGLQFLFEYFSETQRNKGNFPGRFSGRQFSNSRSEMNVSTLELGDSALYLCASSAQRTSGGTNEQFFGPGTRLTVL.

J is TRBJ2-7 and V is TRBV28; 10 nucleotides line up with TRBD2. The CDR3 has 14 amino acids. With V trimmed by 7 bases and J by 2 bases, 5 bases remained unmatched. The germline CDR1 and CDR2 sequences are MDHEN and SYDVKM. For the CDR3, the DNA is TGTGCCAGCACTAGAGCGGGAGGGGCCTACGAGCAGTACTTC. Encoded protein: CASTRAGGAYEQYF. The whole variable domain, remainder taken from reference TRBV28 and TRBJ2-7, is DVKVTQSSRYLVKRTGEKVFLECVQDMDHENMFWYRQDPGLGLRLIYFSYDVKMKEKGDIPEGYSVSREKKERFSLILESASTNQTSMYLCASTRAGGAYEQYFGPGTRLTVT.

The chain uses TRBV10-3 and TRBJ1-6, with 7 positions matching TRBD1. V shed 6 bases, J shed 7 bases, and the junction held 6 bases outside the gene matches. Germline assignment: CDR1 ENHRY and CDR2 SYGVKD. The CDR3 has 14 amino acids. The CDR3 loop reads CAIRAGTDNSPLHF. As DNA, the CDR3 is TGTGCCATCAGGGCCGGGACAGACAATTCACCCCTCCACTTT.

This clone was seen a single time. The chain links TRBV19 to TRBJ1-2; 7 bases map to TRBD1. V was clipped by 4 bases and J by 0 bases; unmatched bases: 5. This CDR3 is 15 amino acids long. Germline V gene lookup returns CDR1 LNHDA and CDR2 SQIVND (reference sequence). The CDR3: CASSTPGTANYGYTF. Written as DNA, the CDR3 is TGTGCCAGTAGTACTCCCGGGACAGCTAACTATGGCTACACCTTC.

The chain employs TRBV29-1 and TRBJ2-2; D perhaps matches TRBD1 (6 bases). The V gene lost 8 bases and the J gene lost 5 bases, with 18 bases spanning the gap. Germline V gene lookup returns CDR1 SQVTM and CDR2 ANQGSEA. The CDR3 covers 14 residues. CDR3 residues: CSYLPRGPTGELFF. Written as DNA, the CDR3 is TGCAGCTACTTGCCCAGGGGACCGACCGGGGAGCTGTTTTTT.

The V call is TRBV18, the J call TRBJ1-2; possible D gene TRBD1, 6 bases. Trimming cost V 6 bases and J 0 bases, with 8 bases left between them. Germline lookup yields CDR1 KGHSH and CDR2 LQKENI. This CDR3 is 13 amino acids long. CDR3 loop: CASSAGANYGYTF. CDR3 DNA: TGTGCCAGCTCCGCAGGGGCTAACTATGGCTACACCTTC.

This chain uses TRBV7-2 with TRBJ1-6; D is undetermined. This CDR3 has 19 residues. Trimming took off 2 bases at V and 2 bases at J, with 19 bases between the two ends. CDR1 and CDR2 from the germline V gene are SGHTA and FQGNSA. The CDR3 bases are TGTGCCAGCAGCTTACGTACATCCCGTGAGTCCACCTATAATTCACCCCTCCACTTT. Its translation: CASSLRTSRESTYNSPLHF.

The V gene is TRBV5-4, the J gene TRBJ2-7; TRBD1 matches 10 bases. The V and J ends lost 4 bases and 2 bases, in that order; junction bases with no gene match: 6. Per germline, CDR1 SGHNT and CDR2 YYREEE (reference sequence). The CDR3 runs to 15 residues. The CDR3 protein is CASSTRTGGTYEQYF. CDR3 coding DNA: TGTGCCAGCAGCACGAGGACAGGGGGTACCTACGAGCAGTACTTC. Filled out from reference TRBV5-4 and TRBJ2-7, the complete variable domain reads ETGVTQSPTHLIKTRGQQVTLRCSSQSGHNTVSWYQQALGQGPQFIFQYYREEENGRGNFPPRFSGLQFPNYSSELNVNALELDDSALYLCASSTRTGGTYEQYFGPGTRLTVT.

V is TRBV30 and J is TRBJ1-6; D uncertain. V was clipped by 1 base and J by 7 bases, with 5 bases between them. Germline values: CDR1 GTSNPN, CDR2 SVGIG (reference sequence). The CDR3 is 12 amino acids. The CDR3 spells CAWSGLNSPLHF. In DNA form, the CDR3 reads TGTGCCTGGAGTGGACTAAATTCACCCCTCCACTTT.

This chain joins TRBV14 and TRBJ2-3; D unresolved. From germline, CDR1 is SGHDN and CDR2 FVKESK. The V gene lost 1 base and the J gene lost 4 bases, with 12 bases spanning the gap. The CDR3 covers 15 residues. CDR3 region: CASSQVGRGPDTQYF. CDR3 coding DNA: TGTGCCAGCAGCCAAGTAGGTCGCGGCCCAGATACGCAGTATTTT.

This clone was seen only a few times. The chain recombines TRBV6-5 with TRBJ2-7, with 8 bases matching TRBD1. This CDR3 is 13 amino acids long. The germline gives CDR1 MNHEY, CDR2 SVGAGI. The V gene end was trimmed by 5 bases and the J gene end by 5 bases; junction bases not matched to a gene: 5. The CDR3 DNA reads TGTGCCAGCAGTATGACAGGGGTAGACGAGCAGTACTTC. Residues: CASSMTGVDEQYF.